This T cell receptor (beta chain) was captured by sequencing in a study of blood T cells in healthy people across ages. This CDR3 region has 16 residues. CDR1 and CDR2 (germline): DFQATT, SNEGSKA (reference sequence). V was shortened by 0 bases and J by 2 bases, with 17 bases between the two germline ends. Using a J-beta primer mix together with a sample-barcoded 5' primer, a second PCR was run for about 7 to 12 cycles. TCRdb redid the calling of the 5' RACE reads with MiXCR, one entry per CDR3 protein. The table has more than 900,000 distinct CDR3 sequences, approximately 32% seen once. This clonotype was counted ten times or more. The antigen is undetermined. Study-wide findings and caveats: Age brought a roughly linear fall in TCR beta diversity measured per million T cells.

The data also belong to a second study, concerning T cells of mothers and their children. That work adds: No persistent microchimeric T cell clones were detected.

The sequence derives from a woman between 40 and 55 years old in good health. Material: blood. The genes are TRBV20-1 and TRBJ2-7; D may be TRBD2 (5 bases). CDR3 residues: CSARDYGSAGTYEQYF. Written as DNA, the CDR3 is TGCAGTGCTAGAGATTACGGATCGGCCGGGACCTACGAGCAGTACTTC.